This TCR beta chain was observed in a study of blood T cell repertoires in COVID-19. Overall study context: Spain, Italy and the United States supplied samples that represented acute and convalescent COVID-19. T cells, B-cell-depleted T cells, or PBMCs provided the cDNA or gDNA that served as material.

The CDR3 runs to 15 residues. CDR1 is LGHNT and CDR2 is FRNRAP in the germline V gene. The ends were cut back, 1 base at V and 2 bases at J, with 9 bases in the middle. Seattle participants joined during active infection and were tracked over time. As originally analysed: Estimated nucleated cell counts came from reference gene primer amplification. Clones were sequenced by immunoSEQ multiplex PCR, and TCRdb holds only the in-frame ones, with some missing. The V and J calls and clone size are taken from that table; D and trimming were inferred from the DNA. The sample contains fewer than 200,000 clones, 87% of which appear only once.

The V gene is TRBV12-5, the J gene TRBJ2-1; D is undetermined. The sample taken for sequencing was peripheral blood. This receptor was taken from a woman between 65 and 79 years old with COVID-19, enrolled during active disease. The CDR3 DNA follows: TGTGCTAGTGGTTTGGGAGTCTATACCTACAATGAGCAGTTCTTC. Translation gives CASGLGVYTYNEQFF.